This T cell receptor (beta chain) was captured in a study of blood T cell repertoires in COVID-19. Study-level information: The origin of the acute and convalescent COVID-19 samples was the United States, Italy and Spain. PBMCs, B-cell-depleted T cells, or T cells provided the cDNA or gDNA that made up the material.

The CDR3 is made up of 13 amino acids. Trimming took off 5 bases at V and 8 bases at J, with 15 bases between the two ends. From germline, CDR1 is SGHTA and CDR2 FQGNSA. Methods used by the authors: Reference gene primer amplification gave estimated nucleated cell counts. Sequenced by immunoSEQ multiplex PCR; TCRdb stores in-frame clones only, minus some. The DNA gave D and trimming, while V, J and clone size come from that table. The table records under 150,000 clones, over 75% of them present only once. The origin of this receptor is a woman aged 50 to 65 with acute or convalescent COVID-19. The J gene is TRBJ1-2, the V gene TRBV7-2, with D maybe TRBD1 (5 bases). Material for sequencing was peripheral blood. CDR3 sequence: CASSTRQNRGYTF. The CDR3 bases are TGTGCCAGCAGCACCCGACAGAATCGGGGCTACACCTTC.